The entry that follows covers one TCR beta chain sequence. Germline V gives CDR1 LGHNA, CDR2 YSLEER. The CDR3 has 15 residues. Trimming cost V 0 bases and J 0 bases, with 9 bases left between them. This sample stems from a study of early stage breast cancer tumors. Across the study: Most invasive tumors, about 75% of the 16, were ER+/PR+/HER2-.

TCRdb's copy holds only in-frame clones and misses some; the assay was immunoSEQ multiplex PCR. The sample lists around 28,000 clones, 80% occurring once. The sequencing sample was made of blood. The origin of this receptor is a person between 55 and 69 years old with breast cancer. The chain combines TRBV4-3 with TRBJ2-7; D is perhaps TRBD1 (6 bases). The CDR3 is CASSQDDRSSYEQYF. The CDR3 DNA reads as TGCGCCAGCAGCCAAGATGACAGGAGCTCCTACGAGCAGTACTTC.